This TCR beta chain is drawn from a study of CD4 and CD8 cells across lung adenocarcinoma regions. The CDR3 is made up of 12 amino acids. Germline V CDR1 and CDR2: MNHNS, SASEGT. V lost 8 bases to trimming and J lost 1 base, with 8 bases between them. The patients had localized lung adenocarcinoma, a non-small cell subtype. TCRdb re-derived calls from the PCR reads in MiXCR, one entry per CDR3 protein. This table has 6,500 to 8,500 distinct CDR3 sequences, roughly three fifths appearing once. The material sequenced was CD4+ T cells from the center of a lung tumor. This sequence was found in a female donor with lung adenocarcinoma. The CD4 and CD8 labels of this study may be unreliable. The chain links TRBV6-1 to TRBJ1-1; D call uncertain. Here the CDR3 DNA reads TGTGCCAGCCAACAGAAGAACACTGAAGCTTTCTTT. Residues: CASQQKNTEAFF.